This T cell receptor beta chain was recorded in a study of blood T cell repertoires in COVID-19. TCRdb keeps only in-frame clones here, not all; method: immunoSEQ multiplex PCR. In the table there are a few hundred thousand clones, roughly nine tenths of which are singletons. From germline, CDR1 is LGHDT and CDR2 YNNKEL (reference sequence). Trimming removed 3 bases from V and 7 bases from J; junction bases left unmatched: 9. This CDR3 comprises 16 residues. The sequenced sample was PBMCs or T cells enriched from blood (not recorded which). The chain recombines TRBV3-1 (or the pseudogene TRBV3-2) with TRBJ1-4; 9 bases are shared with TRBD1. This receptor was taken from a woman in her 30s who had recovered from COVID-19. The CDR3: CASSQGQGPKGEKLFF. CDR3 DNA sequence: TGTGCCAGCAGCCAGGGACAGGGCCCTAAGGGTGAAAAACTGTTTTTT.